This entry lists 14 T cell receptor beta chains sequenced from one sample in a study of shared clonotypes between healthy human individuals (dated by TCRdb to the early 2020s). Libraries were built with the immunoSEQ multiplex PCR assay. TCRdb re-hosts the immuneACCESS table, in-frame sequences only. Its copies lack some clones; in the studies checked, an unresolved V gene accounts for under half of them, and the cause for the rest is not known. Here the sample has 660,000 or so clones; about 96% occur a single time. Clones ranked in the top ten supply approximately 0.1% of the sample. For the CD8 naive samples, CD45RO-negative cells were positively selected for CCR7, yielding a CD45RA+CCR7+ population from which TemRA cells were excluded. Specimen: naive CD8+ T cells sorted from blood. Taken with the paper, the label for cell subset or site translates to: CD45RA+CCR7+. The receptors derive from a woman under 40 in good health.

The J gene is TRBJ1-5, the V gene TRBV28; D is possibly TRBD1 (6 bases). Trimming cost V 7 bases and J 0 bases, with 16 bases left between them. This CDR3 contains 16 residues. CDR1 is MDHEN and CDR2 is SYDVKM in the germline V gene. This CDR3 is CASTWTASYSNQPQHF. The DNA for the CDR3 is TGTGCCAGCACTTGGACAGCCTCTTATAGCAATCAGCCCCAGCATTTT.

As to this clone: An end of the junction does not agree with germline; a read error may underlie this. The chain carries TRBV5-1 and TRBJ2-7; D not resolved. Per the germline V gene, CDR1 is SGHRS and CDR2 is YFSETQ. This CDR3 comprises 13 residues. The CDR3 region is CANSLGYSYEQYF. For the CDR3, the DNA is TGCGCCAACAGCTTGGGTTATTCCTACGAGCAGTACTTC.

The chain has TRBV2 and TRBJ2-2, with 7 bases that match TRBD1. V lost 1 base and J lost 6; bases outside the gene matches: 11. This CDR3 spans 17 amino acids. Germline V gene data show CDR1 as SNHLY and CDR2 as FYNNEI. CDR3 protein: CASSEGETGTLPGELFF. In nucleotides, the CDR3 is TGTGCCAGCAGTGAAGGCGAGACAGGGACGTTACCCGGGGAGCTGTTTTTT.

The V and J genes are TRBV11-2 and TRBJ2-7, with a weak D call TRBD2 (5 bases). Looked up from germline, CDR1 is SGHAT and CDR2 is FQNNGV. V was trimmed by 1 base and J by 3 bases, leaving 7 bases between them. CDR3 length: 13 residues. This CDR3 reads CASSLGGFYEQYF. The CDR3 DNA follows: TGTGCCAGCAGCTTAGGAGGGTTCTACGAGCAGTACTTC.

The rearrangement joins TRBV5-1 to TRBJ1-5; D unclear. This CDR3 has 14 residues. Germline V gene data show CDR1 as SGHRS and CDR2 as YFSETQ. V gave up 2 bases and J gave up 2 bases, with 8 bases separating them. The CDR3 region has the DNA TGCGCCAGCAGCTTAGACCCGGGCAATCAGCCCCAGCATTTT. As protein: CASSLDPGNQPQHF.

This chain connects TRBV14 to TRBJ1-1, with D unresolved. The germline V and J ends were trimmed by 8 bases and 0 bases, with 10 bases remaining between them. The CDR3 covers 13 residues. Germline-derived CDR1 and CDR2 are SGHDN and FVKESK. The CDR3 sequence: CASAHAMNTEAFF. The CDR3 coding sequence is TGTGCCAGCGCTCATGCGATGAACACTGAAGCTTTCTTT.

The CDR3 nucleotides read TGTGCCATTACGTCGGGACTAGCGGGAGCCCAGTTCTTC. Protein: CAITSGLAGAQFF. V usage is TRBV6-1 and J usage is TRBJ2-1; 14 bases align to TRBD2. J gave up 13 bases and V 10 bases, and 9 bases lay outside the gene matches. The CDR3 sequence is 13 residues long. Germline V gives CDR1 MNHNS, CDR2 SASEGT.

The chain is built from TRBV27 and TRBJ2-1; D possibly corresponds to TRBD1 (5 bases). CDR3 length: 14 residues. The V end lost 4 bases, the J end lost 8 bases, and 15 bases lay between the germline ends. Germline V gene sequence: CDR1 MNHEY, CDR2 SMNVEV (reference sequence). The CDR3 region is CASSSLGRRDEQFF. The CDR3 region has the DNA TGTGCCAGCAGTTCACTGGGGCGACGCGATGAGCAGTTCTTC.

This chain joins TRBV2 and TRBJ2-5, with D possibly TRBD1 on 6 matching bases. The DNA matches TRBJ2-7 better at its end, which makes the J call doubtful. CDR1 is SNHLY and CDR2 is FYNNEI in the germline V gene. The CDR3 length is 16 residues. The CDR3 region has the DNA TGTGCCAGCAGTCTCACCCGGACAAAAGGGGGCTACGAGCAGTACTTC. It is translated as CASSLTRTKGGYEQYF.

The chain joins TRBV4-2 to TRBJ2-1; either TRBD1 or TRBD2 may supply D (5 bases each). The CDR3 contains 17 residues. The germline V gene encodes CDR1 LGHNA and CDR2 YNFKEQ. Trimming left V 0 bases short and J 0 bases short, with 12 bases between. CDR3 nucleotide sequence: TGTGCCAGCAGCCAAGATCGGTGGGGGAGCTCCTACAATGAGCAGTTCTTC. It yields the protein CASSQDRWGSSYNEQFF.

V is TRBV27 and J is TRBJ1-2, with D possibly matching TRBD1 (6 bases). V was cut by 4 bases and J by 5 bases, with 23 bases left in between. The CDR3 contains 17 residues. Germline V CDR1 and CDR2: MNHEY, SMNVEV (reference sequence). The CDR3 sequence: CASSWSVGGAEMYGYTF. CDR3 bases: TGTGCCAGCAGTTGGTCCGTTGGGGGGGCGGAAATGTATGGCTACACCTTC.

With respect to this clone: Other nucleotide sequences in the sample specify the same CDR3. This chain connects TRBV27 to TRBJ2-6; D gene unclear. The CDR3 length is 12 residues. The V and J ends lost 4 bases and 2 bases respectively, with 0 bases between them. CDR1 MNHEY and CDR2 SMNVEV come from the germline V gene (reference sequence). CDR3 in amino acids: CASSSGANVLTF. DNA for the CDR3: TGTGCCAGCAGTTCTGGGGCCAACGTCCTGACTTTC.

The chain carries TRBV19 and TRBJ2-7; 9 positions match TRBD2. The CDR3 has 16 amino acids. V shed 3 bases, J shed 1 base, and the junction held 7 bases outside the gene matches. The V gene's germline CDR1 is LNHDA and CDR2 SQIVND (reference sequence). CDR3 region: CASSIELAGNSYEQYF. Written as DNA, the CDR3 is TGTGCCAGTAGTATTGAACTAGCGGGCAATTCCTACGAGCAGTACTTC. Variable domain in full (rest from reference TRBV19 and TRBJ2-7): DGGITQSPKYLFRKEGQNVTLSCEQNLNHDAMYWYRQDPGQGLRLIYYSQIVNDFQKGDIAEGYSVSREKKESFPLTVTSAQKNPTAFYLCASSIELAGNSYEQYFGPGTRLTVT.

This sequence joins TRBV29-1 and TRBJ1-2; 8 nucleotides align to TRBD1. CDR3 length equals 16 residues. Germline CDR1 SQVTM, CDR2 ANQGSEA. After removal of 7 bases from V and 0 bases from J, the junction contained 13 bases not matched to a gene. The CDR3 nucleotides read TGCAGCGGGAGAAAGGACCAGGGGGCGGCTAACTATGGCTACACCTTC. It is translated as CSGRKDQGAANYGYTF.